This TCR beta chain is from a study of identical twins (dated by TCRdb to the mid-2010s). Looking at the study overall: To test whether fetal clonotypes persist, this study deep-sequenced TCR alpha and beta repertoires from monozygotic twins, from unrelated adults of various ages, and from cord blood. To rule out contamination, replicate twin experiments were performed at different times with different library preparation protocols.

All donors were healthy Caucasians. Receptor libraries were prepared by 5' RACE. TCRdb names Illumina HiSeq 2000 as the instrument used. Template switching introduced a universal primer binding site; the final cDNA contained a unique molecular identifier, enabling accurate counting of TCR cDNA molecules. Specific primers in the conserved constant-segment region were used to synthesize first-strand cDNA for the TCR alpha and beta chains. To control for contamination, every cDNA library was double barcoded, receiving both a SMART-Mk sample barcode and Illumina barcodes. TruSeq adapter sequences along with Illumina sample barcodes were introduced in two successive PCR steps. The TCR alpha and beta cDNA libraries were sequenced on the Illumina HiSeq platform using custom primers. The paper's data handling went like this. Raw reads were processed with MiGEC to extract unique molecular identifiers, and MiXCR was used to determine CDR3 positions. Recombination models were inferred per individual with the repgenHMM and IGoR tools using an EM algorithm. The analysis of shared clonotypes was done with the tcR package in R, with sharing normalized by the product of cloneset sizes. Out-of-frame nonproductive sequences were analyzed to study raw recombination free of thymic and clonal selection effects. TCRdb reworked the public reads: Q25 trimming with fastp, MiXCR clone assembly, productive beta chains retained. For every CDR3 protein sequence, its rows merge into one entry that carries the most common genes and DNA. TCRdb, rather than the study authors, made the V and J calls. The sample table holds around 1.7 million distinct CDR3 sequences, of which roughly a third were seen once. Together, the top ten hold about 0.3% of the sample.

This clonotype was recorded at least ten times. Its target antigen remains unknown. Base qualities are not recorded, but no much larger clone differs from it by a single base. Points the paper makes about the study in general: In beta out-of-frame sequences, excess twin sharing was weaker, because having fewer shared sequences lowered the signal-to-noise ratio. Invariant T cells such as MAIT and iNKT could partly confound zero-insertion analyses, though diverse VJ usage argued against this for most clonotypes. Compared with coincidental sharing between unrelated individuals, an excess of low generation-probability sequences was observed among out-of-frame TCR alpha sequences shared between twins. Out-of-frame TCR alpha sharing in monozygotic twins was systematically underestimated by recombination models, whereas sharing between unrelated individuals was in agreement with the recombination models. Conclusions relied on cross-sectional statistical analysis, since the same donors could not be followed over many years. Fewer insertions were carried by abundant cord blood beta clonotypes, a similar but weaker trend appeared in young adult naive repertoires, and no such trend appeared in memory repertoires.

Measured from the cysteine to the phenylalanine, the CDR3 is 15 residues long. CDR3 DNA is the only sequence kept; it has 45 bases, read in frame from the first base. V and J are truncated by 3 bases and 0 bases respectively, leaving an intervening sequence of 12 bases. The germline V gene gives CDR1 as SGHTA and CDR2 as FQGNSA. What was sequenced was cord blood. This TCR was sampled from a newborn girl in good health. Recombination joined TRBV7-2 with TRBJ2-7; the D gene identity is not certain. The CDR3 reads as follows: CASSFLPVPSYEQYF. The nucleotides read TGTGCCAGCAGCTTTCTACCCGTGCCCTCCTACGAGCAGTACTTC.